This TCR beta chain is drawn from a study of CD8 T cells in ankylosing spondylitis. Study-wide results and caveats: Past research had described some motif variants in reactive arthritis synovial fluid and blood. CD8+ by phenotype, disease-linked clones were relatively rare in peripheral blood.

TCRdb independently ran MiXCR on the 5' RACE reads; one entry per CDR3 protein. The sample holds approximately 300,000 distinct CDR3 sequences; around 20% are singletons and the top ten take less than 9%. In regard to this clonotype: Its antigen is not known.

CDR1 MGHRA and CDR2 YSYEKL come from the germline V gene. The length of the CDR3 is 15 residues. Trimming took 1 base from V and 4 from J; bases not matched to a gene: 5. This clonotype was sampled from a male donor with ankylosing spondylitis or in good health (not recorded which). Sequencing was done on a sample of blood, either unsorted or a sorted T cell fraction (not recorded which). The gene calls are TRBV4-1 and TRBJ1-2; 8 bases align to TRBD1. The CDR3, as DNA: TGCGCCAGCAGCCAAGGCGGACAGGGTCCCTATGGCTACACCTTC. Translated, it gives CASSQGGQGPYGYTF.